The sample holds many counts of the clone carrying this TCR beta chain. J was trimmed by 10 bases and V by 5 bases; bases with no gene match: 12. The CDR3 is made up of 15 amino acids. The data were obtained in a study of T-cell reconstitution after alpha-beta-depleted transplantation in children. The authors prepared the TCRbeta library with unique molecular identifiers. TCRdb reprocessed the PCR reads via MiXCR and lists one record per CDR3 protein. The sample lists under 350,000 distinct CDR3 sequences, 9.9% occurring once. The sequence was collected from a human donor who donated a stem cell graft to a child with SCID. Sequencing was performed on PBMCs from the stem cell graft donor, taken from the stem cell graft. The chain employs TRBV12-3 or TRBV12-4 and TRBJ2-7; 12 nucleotides match TRBD1. This chain's CDR3 is CASSPDGTGGSYQYF. The CDR3 nucleotides are TGTGCCAGCAGTCCCGATGGGACAGGGGGCTCGTACCAGTACTTC.